These 8 T cell receptor beta chains were sequenced from one sample in a study of T-cell reconstitution after alpha-beta-depleted transplantation in children (TCRdb year 2016). Library construction relied on PCR. The run used an Illumina HiSeq 2500. TCR library preparation used molecular barcoding, with unique molecular identifiers applied to normalize quantification of the TCRbeta repertoire. TCRdb cleaned the public reads at Q25 with fastp, built clones with MiXCR and kept in-frame beta chains. Entries that share a CDR3 protein sequence are merged under the most common genes and DNA. Present in this sample are 250,000 to 300,000 distinct CDR3 sequences, 9.5% to 13% of which were seen just once. About 8% of the sample is taken by the ten largest. Taken with the paper, the label for treatment or condition translates to: allogeneic hematopoietic cell transplantation with graft depleted of TCRalphabeta T cells and CD19 B cells.

Sequencing was performed on PBMCs, taken before TCRalphabeta/CD19-depleted stem cell transplant. These receptors all stem from a boy less than two years old with acute myeloid leukemia, due to receive a stem cell transplant.

The V call is TRBV20-1, the J call TRBJ2-4; 14 nucleotides line up with TRBD2. Germline CDR1 reads DFQATT; CDR2 reads SNEGSKA (reference sequence). With 0 bases clipped from V and 3 bases from J, the junction kept 19 bases outside the gene matches. The CDR3 is 22 residues long. CDR3 region: CSARDRETWRGLAGVGKNIQYF. CDR3 nucleotide sequence: TGCAGTGCTAGAGATCGGGAAACTTGGAGGGGACTAGCGGGAGTCGGCAAAAACATTCAGTACTTC.

The sample holds many counts of this clonotype. The chain couples TRBV5-1 to TRBJ2-5, with D tentatively TRBD2 (6 bases). The V gene's germline CDR1 is SGHRS and CDR2 YFSETQ. V dropped 0 bases and J dropped 5 bases, with 14 bases sitting between them. CDR3 length equals 15 residues. The CDR3 is CASSLEPGVYETQYF. The CDR3 DNA reads TGCGCCAGCAGCTTGGAACCGGGAGTGTATGAGACCCAGTACTTC.

This clonotype has ten or more counts. This chain links TRBV4-3 with TRBJ2-1, with D possibly matching TRBD2 (6 bases). This CDR3 is 17 amino acids long. V lost 0 bases, J lost 8 bases, and 20 bases lay in between. CDR1 and CDR2 from the germline V gene are LGHNA and YSLEER. The CDR3, as DNA: TGCGCCAGCAGCCAAGAGGCACCATCGGGGGTATCGGATGAGCAGTTCTTC. This encodes CASSQEAPSGVSDEQFF.

The chain uses TRBV7-9 and TRBJ2-7; 14 bases are a match to TRBD2. This CDR3 comprises 15 residues. Germline V gives CDR1 SEHNR, CDR2 FQNEAQ (reference sequence). V shed 0 bases, J shed 7 bases, and the junction held 2 bases outside the gene matches. The CDR3 bases are TGTGCCAGCAGCTTAGCGGGACTAGCGGGAGTTGAGCAGTACTTC. Translation: CASSLAGLAGVEQYF.

This clonotype was seen ten or more times. The chain uses TRBV28 and TRBJ2-3; D is possibly TRBD1 (5 bases). Germline V gives CDR1 MDHEN, CDR2 SYDVKM. The CDR3 is 15 residues long. Trimming stripped 6 bases from V and 0 bases from J, with 13 bases between. Here the CDR3 reads CASSMVDTSTDTQYF. Here the CDR3 DNA reads TGTGCCAGCAGCATGGTGGACACTAGCACAGATACGCAGTATTTT. Combining the CDR3 with reference TRBV28 and TRBJ2-3 gives the whole variable domain DVKVTQSSRYLVKRTGEKVFLECVQDMDHENMFWYRQDPGLGLRLIYFSYDVKMKEKGDIPEGYSVSREKKERFSLILESASTNQTSMYLCASSMVDTSTDTQYFGPGTRLTVL.

This clonotype came up many times. The chain links TRBV29-1 to TRBJ2-1; either TRBD1 or TRBD2 may supply D (5 bases each). Looked up from germline, CDR1 is SQVTM and CDR2 is ANQGSEA. Trimming took off 4 bases at V and 4 bases at J, with 14 bases between the two ends. CDR3 length: 14 amino acids. CDR3 amino acids: CSVGGAGPYNEQFF. Here the CDR3 DNA reads TGCAGCGTTGGAGGGGCGGGCCCTTACAATGAGCAGTTCTTC.

This clonotype appeared many times. The chain combines TRBV15 with TRBJ2-1; 9 bases agree with TRBD1. Germline V lookup: CDR1 LNHNV, CDR2 YYDKDF (reference sequence). Trimming took 3 bases from V and 3 from J; bases not matched to a gene: 6. CDR3 length: 16 amino acids. In nucleotides, the CDR3 is TGTGCCACCAGCAGGGGAAGACAGGGGGGCTACAATGAGCAGTTCTTC. Residues: CATSRGRQGGYNEQFF.

This clonotype was counted only a few times. This chain links TRBV6-1 with TRBJ1-2; D gene ambiguous. The length of the CDR3 is 14 residues. V shed 6 bases and J shed 8 bases, with 19 bases lying between them. Germline CDR1 reads MNHNS; CDR2 reads SASEGT. The CDR3 DNA reads as TGTGCCAGCAGGAACGACGGCAGATTCCCAGGCTACACCTTC. Residues: CASRNDGRFPGYTF.